The 15 T cell receptor beta chains listed next were all sequenced from one sample in a study of blood T cell repertoires in COVID-19. Profiled with immunoSEQ multiplex PCR; TCRdb holds only in-frame clones, not every one. The table has 310,000 or so clones, around nine tenths seen once. The sequenced sample consisted of peripheral blood. These receptors were taken from a woman in her 30s with COVID-19, enrolled during active disease.

V is TRBV7-9 and J is TRBJ1-2; D is ambiguous. The CDR3 length is 14 residues. The germline V and J ends were trimmed by 1 base and 3 bases, with 9 bases remaining between them. Germline V gene lookup returns CDR1 SEHNR and CDR2 FQNEAQ (reference sequence). The DNA of the CDR3 is TGTGCCAGCAGCTTAGAGAGAGTCTACTATGGCTACACCTTC. Protein: CASSLERVYYGYTF.

The chain couples TRBV12-3 or TRBV12-4 to TRBJ1-2, with D maybe TRBD1 (6 bases). The CDR3 spans 12 residues. V was shortened by 9 bases and J by 5 bases, with 13 bases between the two germline ends. CDR3 protein: CASLGGFYGYTF. The CDR3 nucleotides read TGTGCCAGTCTAGGGGGTTTTTATGGCTACACCTTC.

This clone was recorded only once. The chain carries TRBV11-3 and TRBJ1-1; 7 bases fit TRBD1. There are 14 residues in the CDR3. Germline CDR1 is SGHNT and CDR2 is YENEEA. The V and J ends lost 1 base and 1 base, in that order; junction bases with no gene match: 0. The CDR3 sequence: CASSLGTGNTEAFF. CDR3 coding DNA: TGTGCCAGCAGCTTAGGGACAGGGAACACTGAAGCTTTCTTT.

The chain recombines TRBV30 with TRBJ2-7, with 9 bases matching TRBD2. V was pared by 1 base and J by 7 bases, with 5 bases of the junction left unmatched. This CDR3 is built from 13 residues. Per the germline V gene, CDR1 is GTSNPN and CDR2 is SVGIG (reference sequence). The CDR3 DNA reads as TGTGCCTGGAGTGGCGGGAGGGCCGAAGAGCAGTACTTC. Translated, it gives CAWSGGRAEEQYF.

CDR3 sequence: CASSLWSLLAGSYEQYF. The CDR3 DNA reads as TGTGCCAGCAGTTTATGGTCGTTGCTAGCGGGAAGTTACGAGCAGTACTTC. The genes are TRBV28 and TRBJ2-7, with 9 bases matching TRBD2. Germline assignment: CDR1 MDHEN and CDR2 SYDVKM. V shed 0 bases, J shed 4 bases, and the junction held 10 bases outside the gene matches. The CDR3 extends over 17 amino acids.

The V gene is TRBV2, the J gene TRBJ1-2, with 7 bases lining up with TRBD1. The CDR3 runs 14 residues. From germline, CDR1 is SNHLY and CDR2 FYNNEI. V lost 5 bases to trimming and J lost 6 bases; unmatched junction nucleotides: 9. CDR3 amino acids: CASSQTGQYHGYTF. The CDR3 DNA sequence: TGTGCCAGCAGTCAGACGGGACAGTATCATGGCTACACCTTC.

The chain links TRBV24-1 to TRBJ2-1; TRBD2 agrees at 13 bases. The germline V gene encodes CDR1 KGHDR and CDR2 SFDVKD. The CDR3 is made up of 15 amino acids. J was trimmed by 9 bases and V by 2 bases; bases with no gene match: 3. The CDR3 loop is CATSDSRLAGGEQFF. In nucleotides, the CDR3 is TGTGCCACCAGTGATTCCCGACTAGCGGGAGGTGAGCAGTTCTTC.

The rearrangement uses TRBV20-1 and TRBJ1-1; D is perhaps TRBD1 (6 bases). The V end lost 5 bases, the J end lost 7 bases, and 11 bases lay between the germline ends. Germline values: CDR1 DFQATT, CDR2 SNEGSKA (reference sequence). This CDR3 spans 11 amino acids. DNA for the CDR3: TGCAGTGCTGGACAGCTAGTTGAAGCTTTCTTT. It yields the protein CSAGQLVEAFF.

This clone came up a few times. This chain links TRBV5-1 with TRBJ1-1; D unclear. Germline assignment: CDR1 SGHRS and CDR2 YFSETQ. The ends were cut back, 6 bases at V and 3 bases at J, with 6 bases in the middle. This CDR3 is built from 11 residues. CDR3 in amino acids: CASTRDTEAFF. The DNA of the CDR3 is TGCGCCAGCACGCGGGACACTGAAGCTTTCTTT.

The chain employs TRBV5-6 and TRBJ1-1, with 8 nucleotides matching TRBD1. V was pared by 4 bases and J by 1 base, with 6 bases of the junction left unmatched. The CDR3 runs to 15 residues. Per germline, CDR1 SGHDT and CDR2 YYEEEE. CDR3 sequence reads: CASSARGRPNTEAFF. The DNA of the CDR3 is TGTGCCAGCAGCGCCAGGGGGCGGCCGAACACTGAAGCTTTCTTT.

V is TRBV6-5 and J is TRBJ2-5; 7 bases align to TRBD2. CDR1 and CDR2 (germline): MNHEY, SVGAGI. CDR3 size: 14 residues. The trim removed 6 bases at V and 5 bases at J, leaving 9 bases unmatched. CDR3 DNA sequence: TGTGCCAGCAGGGAGGGAGGGCCTTGGGAGACCCAGTACTTC. Translated, it gives CASREGGPWETQYF.

V and J are TRBV13 and TRBJ2-3, with 7 bases fitting TRBD2. V lost 2 bases and J lost 3; bases outside the gene matches: 17. Germline CDR1 and CDR2: PRHDT and FYEKMQ (reference sequence). The CDR3 sequence is 19 residues long. The CDR3 nucleotides are TGTGCCAGCAGCTTAAGGCTTACGCTCAGGCGGGAGATAACAGATACGCAGTATTTT. Protein sequence: CASSLRLTLRREITDTQYF.

This sequence joins TRBV9 and TRBJ1-4; D gene uncertain. Germline-derived CDR1 and CDR2 are SGDLS and YYNGEE. The CDR3 runs to 15 residues. Trimming removed 3 bases at V and 6 bases at J, with 15 bases between. CDR3 DNA sequence: TGTGCCAGCAGCGGCCTAGGAGGGCTCGATGAAAAACTGTTTTTT. Its translation: CASSGLGGLDEKLFF.

V usage is TRBV2 and J usage is TRBJ1-4, with 7 bases that match TRBD1. The CDR3 length is 15 residues. Trimming removed 6 bases from V and 3 bases from J; junction bases left unmatched: 7. CDR1 SNHLY and CDR2 FYNNEI come from the germline V gene. The DNA for the CDR3 is TGTGCCAGCAGAAATTCGGGACAGCCTAATGAAAAACTGTTTTTT. Translating gives CASRNSGQPNEKLFF.

V usage is TRBV30 and J usage is TRBJ1-2; the D gene is possibly TRBD1 (6 bases). V shed 2 bases and J shed 6 bases, with 13 bases lying between them. The CDR3 has 13 amino acids. Germline V CDR1 and CDR2: GTSNPN, SVGIG (reference sequence). The CDR3 DNA reads as TGTGCCTGGAGTCAGAACAGGGACGATGGCTACACCTTC. It yields the protein CAWSQNRDDGYTF.